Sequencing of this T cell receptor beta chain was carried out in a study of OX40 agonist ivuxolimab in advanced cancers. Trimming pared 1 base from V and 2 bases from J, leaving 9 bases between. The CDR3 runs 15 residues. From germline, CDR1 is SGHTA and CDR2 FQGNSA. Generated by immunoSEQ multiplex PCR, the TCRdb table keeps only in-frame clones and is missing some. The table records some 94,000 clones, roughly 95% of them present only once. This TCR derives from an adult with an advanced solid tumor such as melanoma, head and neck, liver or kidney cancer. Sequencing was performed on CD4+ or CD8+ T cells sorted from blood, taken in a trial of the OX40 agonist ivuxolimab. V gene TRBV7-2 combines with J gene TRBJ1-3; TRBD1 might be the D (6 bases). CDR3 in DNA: TGTGCCAGCAGCTTAGAGCAGGGGACTGGAAACACCATATATTTT. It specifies CASSLEQGTGNTIYF.